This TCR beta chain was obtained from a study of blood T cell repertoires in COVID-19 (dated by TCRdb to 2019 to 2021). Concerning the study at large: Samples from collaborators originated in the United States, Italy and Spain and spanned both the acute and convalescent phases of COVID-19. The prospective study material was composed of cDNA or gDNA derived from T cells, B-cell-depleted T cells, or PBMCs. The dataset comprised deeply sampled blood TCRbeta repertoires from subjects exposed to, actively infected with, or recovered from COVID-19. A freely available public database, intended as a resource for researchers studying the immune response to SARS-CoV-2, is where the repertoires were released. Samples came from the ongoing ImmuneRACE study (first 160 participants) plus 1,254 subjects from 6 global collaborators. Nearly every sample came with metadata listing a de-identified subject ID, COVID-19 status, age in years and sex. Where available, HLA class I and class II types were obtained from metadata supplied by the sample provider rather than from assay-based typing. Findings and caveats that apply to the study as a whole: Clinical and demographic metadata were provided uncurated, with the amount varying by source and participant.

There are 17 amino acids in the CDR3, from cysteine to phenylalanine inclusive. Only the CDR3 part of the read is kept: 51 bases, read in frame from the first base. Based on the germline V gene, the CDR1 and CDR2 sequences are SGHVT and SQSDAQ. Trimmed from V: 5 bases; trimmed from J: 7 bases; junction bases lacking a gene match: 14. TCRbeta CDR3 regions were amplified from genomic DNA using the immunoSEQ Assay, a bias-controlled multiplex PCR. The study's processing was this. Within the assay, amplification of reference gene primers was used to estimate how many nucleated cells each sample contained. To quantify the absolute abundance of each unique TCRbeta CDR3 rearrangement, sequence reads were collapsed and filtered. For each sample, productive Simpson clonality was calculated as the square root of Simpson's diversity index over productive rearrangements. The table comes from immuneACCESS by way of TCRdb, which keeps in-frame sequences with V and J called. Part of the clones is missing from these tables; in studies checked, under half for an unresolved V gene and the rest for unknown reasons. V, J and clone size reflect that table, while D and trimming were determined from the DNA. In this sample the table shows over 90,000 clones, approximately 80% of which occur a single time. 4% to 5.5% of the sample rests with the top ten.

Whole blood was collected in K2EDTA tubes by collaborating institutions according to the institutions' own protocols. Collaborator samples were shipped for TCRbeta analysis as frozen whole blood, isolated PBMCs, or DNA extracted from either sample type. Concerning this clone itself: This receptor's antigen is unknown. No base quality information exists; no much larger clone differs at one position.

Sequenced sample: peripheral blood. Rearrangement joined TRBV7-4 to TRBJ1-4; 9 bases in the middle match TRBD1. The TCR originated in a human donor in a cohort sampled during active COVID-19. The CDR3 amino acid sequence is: CASSPGRQGEILEKLFF. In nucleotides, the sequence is TGTGCCAGCAGCCCGGGGAGACAGGGGGAAATACTTGAAAAACTGTTTTTT.